What follows are 13 T cell receptor beta chains derived from one specimen sequenced in a study of glioma-infiltrating T cells after dendritic cell vaccination. The repertoire was sequenced with immunoSEQ multiplex PCR; TCRdb's copy has only in-frame clones and lacks some. This sample has about 76,000 clones, with around 86% found just once. Stated time point: after dendritic cell vaccination, including at tumor progression/relapse. Specimen: blood, collected after dendritic cell vaccination. These receptors were taken from a human donor with glioblastoma.

A single count supports this clone. This sequence joins TRBV7-9 and TRBJ1-6, with a possible D match to TRBD1 (5 bases). The ends were cut back, 5 bases at V and 9 bases at J, with 17 bases in the middle. Germline assignment: CDR1 SEHNR and CDR2 FQNEAQ (reference sequence). The CDR3 consists of 15 residues. In DNA form, the CDR3 reads TGTGCCAGCAGCCCATCTGGGGGGTTCGTTTCACCCCTCCACTTT. This encodes CASSPSGGFVSPLHF.

This clone has a single count. V and J are TRBV5-1 and TRBJ2-1; TRBD1 aligns across 11 bases. Germline lookup yields CDR1 SGHRS and CDR2 YFSETQ. This CDR3 is built from 15 residues. V gave up 4 bases and J gave up 7 bases; unmatched junction bases: 7. As DNA, the CDR3 is TGCGCCAGCAGCGCGGGACAGGGGGGATTAAATGAGCAGTTCTTC. It yields the protein CASSAGQGGLNEQFF. Full variable domain (rest looked up from reference TRBV5-1 and TRBJ2-1): KAGVTQTPRYLIKTRGQQVTLSCSPISGHRSVSWYQQTPGQGLQFLFEYFSETQRNKGNFPGRFSGRQFSNSRSEMNVSTLELGDSALYLCASSAGQGGLNEQFFGPGTRLTVL.

The chain combines TRBV19 with TRBJ2-7; 9 bases fit TRBD2. CDR1 is LNHDA and CDR2 is SQIVND in the germline V gene (reference sequence). The CDR3 is made up of 13 amino acids. Germline trimming cut 7 bases from V and 3 bases from J; bases unmatched to any gene: 4. The CDR3 spells CASTAGGVYEQYF. CDR3 sequence (DNA): TGTGCCAGTACTGCGGGGGGGGTCTACGAGCAGTACTTC.

The gene calls are TRBV11-2 and TRBJ2-5; TRBD2 matches at 9 bases. Germline loops: CDR1 SGHAT, CDR2 FQNNGV. Trimming at V came to 1 base and at J to 5 bases, leaving 8 bases not matched to a gene. The CDR3 spans 16 residues. CDR3 in amino acids: CASSLVGAGGRETQYF. Written as DNA, the CDR3 is TGTGCCAGCAGCTTAGTTGGAGCGGGAGGAAGGGAGACCCAGTACTTC.

The V gene is TRBV19, the J gene TRBJ1-5; maybe TRBD1 (6 bases). Trimming took 8 bases from V and 0 from J, leaving 17 bases between them. The CDR3 runs to 16 residues. Looked up from germline, CDR1 is LNHDA and CDR2 is SQIVND (reference sequence). CDR3 bases: TGTGCCAGTGACGGGGGGGGCGGGTATAGCAATCAGCCCCAGCATTTT. This codes for CASDGGGGYSNQPQHF.

The chain has TRBV6-5 and TRBJ2-1; D gene ambiguous. Per germline, CDR1 MNHEY and CDR2 SVGAGI. This CDR3 contains 16 residues. V dropped 1 base and J dropped 0 bases, with 10 bases sitting between them. The CDR3 is CASSYWATSSYNEQFF. The CDR3 DNA reads as TGTGCCAGCAGTTACTGGGCGACAAGCTCCTACAATGAGCAGTTCTTC.

DNA for the CDR3: TGTGCCAGCAGCCGACGACAGGGGATTAACTATGGCTACACCTTC. This translates into CASSRRQGINYGYTF. This chain links TRBV5-6 with TRBJ1-2; 8 nucleotides match TRBD1. The trim removed 4 bases at V and 1 base at J, leaving 6 bases unmatched. The CDR3 covers 15 residues. Germline lookup yields CDR1 SGHDT and CDR2 YYEEEE.

This chain links TRBV5-8 with TRBJ2-1; TRBD2 matches 9 bases. V shed 5 bases and J 3 bases; nucleotides not matched to a gene: 6. The CDR3 totals 15 residues. Per the germline V gene, CDR1 is SGHTS and CDR2 is YDEGEE. The CDR3 sequence: CASSLSGRFYNEQFF. The CDR3, as DNA: TGTGCCAGCAGTCTCAGCGGGAGGTTCTACAATGAGCAGTTCTTC.

V is TRBV6-6 and J is TRBJ2-1; 7 bases are shared with TRBD2. This CDR3 is 14 amino acids long. Germline trimming cut 4 bases from V and 6 bases from J; bases unmatched to any gene: 6. CDR1 is MNHNY, CDR2 SVGAGI, per germline (reference sequence). CDR3 sequence: CASSWGGGFNEQFF. The CDR3 nucleotides are TGTGCCAGCAGTTGGGGCGGGGGATTCAATGAGCAGTTCTTC.

The chain couples TRBV30 to TRBJ2-4; TRBD2 might be the D (5 bases). The V and J ends lost 0 bases and 3 bases respectively, with 6 bases between them. CDR3 length: 13 residues. Germline V lookup: CDR1 GTSNPN, CDR2 SVGIG (reference sequence). The CDR3 protein is CAWSVEGKNIQYF. The DNA of the CDR3 is TGTGCCTGGAGTGTAGAGGGCAAAAACATTCAGTACTTC.

The chain is built from TRBV7-9 and TRBJ1-5; TRBD1 matches at 8 bases. Unmatched junction bases numbered 3, after V lost 6 bases and J lost 5 bases. CDR3 length equals 13 residues. From germline, CDR1 is SEHNR and CDR2 FQNEAQ (reference sequence). The CDR3: CASRKDRDQPQHF. CDR3 coding DNA: TGTGCCAGCAGGAAGGACAGGGATCAGCCCCAGCATTTT.

This clone was observed once. As DNA, the CDR3 is TGTGCCAGCAGCTCGGACAGGGGGGTTTATTCACCCCTCCACTTT. This codes for CASSSDRGVYSPLHF. The rearrangement uses TRBV7-8 and TRBJ1-6; 10 positions match TRBD1. This CDR3 has 15 residues. V was pared by 4 bases and J by 8 bases, with 5 bases of the junction left unmatched. Germline-derived CDR1 and CDR2 are SGHVS and FQNEAQ.

This sequence joins TRBV5-1 and TRBJ2-7; weak D call: TRBD2 (6 bases). This CDR3 comprises 14 residues. Trimming removed 5 bases from V and 7 bases from J, with 19 bases in between. Germline V lookup: CDR1 SGHRS, CDR2 YFSETQ. The CDR3 nucleotides are TGCGCCAGCAGACCTCCTAGCGCCCACCGGGAGCAGTACTTC. Its translation is CASRPPSAHREQYF.